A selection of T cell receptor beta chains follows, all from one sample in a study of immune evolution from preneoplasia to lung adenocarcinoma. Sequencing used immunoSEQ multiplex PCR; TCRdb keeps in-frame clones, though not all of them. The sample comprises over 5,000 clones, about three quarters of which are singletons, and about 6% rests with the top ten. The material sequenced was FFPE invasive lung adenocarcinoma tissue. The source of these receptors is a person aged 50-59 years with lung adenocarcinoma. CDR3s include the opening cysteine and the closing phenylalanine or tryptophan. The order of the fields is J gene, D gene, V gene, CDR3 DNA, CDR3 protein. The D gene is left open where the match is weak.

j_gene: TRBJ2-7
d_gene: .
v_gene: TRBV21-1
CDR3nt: TGTGCCAGCAGTCCCACAGGGGGATGGAGCTCCTACGAGCAGTACTTC
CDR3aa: CASSPTGGWSSYEQYF

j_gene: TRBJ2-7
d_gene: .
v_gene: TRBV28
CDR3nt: TGTGCCAGCTGCGACTATTCCCTCTACGAGCAGTACTTC
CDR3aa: CASCDYSLYEQYF

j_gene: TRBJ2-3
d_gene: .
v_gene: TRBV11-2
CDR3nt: TGTGCCAGCAGCGCCGCCACAGATACGCAGTATTTT
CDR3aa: CASSAATDTQYF

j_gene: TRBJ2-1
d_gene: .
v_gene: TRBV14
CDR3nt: TGTGCCAGCAGCTATGGGAGAGGTGAGCAGTTCTTC
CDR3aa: CASSYGRGEQFF

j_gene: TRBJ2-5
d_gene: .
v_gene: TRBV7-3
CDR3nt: TGTGCCAGCAGCTTGGGAAGGCAAGAGACCCAGTACTTC
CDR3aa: CASSLGRQETQYF

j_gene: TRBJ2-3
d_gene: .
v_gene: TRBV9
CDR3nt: TGTGCCAGCAGCGTAGATGAAACCCTAAATACGCAGTATTTT
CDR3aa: CASSVDETLNTQYF

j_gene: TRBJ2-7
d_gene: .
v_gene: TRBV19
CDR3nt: TGTGCCAGTAGTATAGATCAACGGGGGTCGACCTACGAGCAGTACTTC
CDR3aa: CASSIDQRGSTYEQYF

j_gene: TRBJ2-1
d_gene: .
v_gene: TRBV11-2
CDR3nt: TGTGCCAGCAGCTTACCCACTTCCTACAATGAGCAGTTCTTC
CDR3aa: CASSLPTSYNEQFF

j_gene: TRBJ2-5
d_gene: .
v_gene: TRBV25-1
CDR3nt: TGTGCCAGCAGTGCCACGATCTTCCAAGAGACCCAGTACTTC
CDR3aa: CASSATIFQETQYF

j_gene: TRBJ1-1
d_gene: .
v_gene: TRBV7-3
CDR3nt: TGTGCCAGCAGCATAACAGGAAACACTGAAGCTTTCTTT
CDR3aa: CASSITGNTEAFF

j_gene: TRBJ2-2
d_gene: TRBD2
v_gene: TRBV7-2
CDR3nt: TGTGCCAGCTCCTCTATAGCGGGAGGAACCGGGGAGCTGTTTTTT
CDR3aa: CASSSIAGGTGELFF

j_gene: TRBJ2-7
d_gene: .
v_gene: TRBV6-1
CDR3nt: TGTGCCAGCAGTGAAATGAGAGCCTACGAGCAGTACTTC
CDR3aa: CASSEMRAYEQYF

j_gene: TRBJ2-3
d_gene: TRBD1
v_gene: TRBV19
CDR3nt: TGTGCCAGTAGTATCATTGGGACAGGCACAGATACGCAGTATTTT
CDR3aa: CASSIIGTGTDTQYF

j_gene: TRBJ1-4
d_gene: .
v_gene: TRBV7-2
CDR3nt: TGTGCCAGCAGCTTAGCAGGCTTTGGAGAAAAACTATTTTTT
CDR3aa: CASSLAGFGEKLFF